This TCR beta chain was documented in a study of blood T cell repertoires in COVID-19. Study in general: Samples came from the United States, Italy and Spain, spanning acute and convalescent COVID-19.

In its sample, this clone was seen a few times. In the study's own analysis: Amplification of reference gene primers provided the estimated nucleated cell counts. Produced via immunoSEQ multiplex PCR; TCRdb's table is partial and in-frame only. V and J calls and clone size are those listed in that table; D and trimming were worked out from the DNA. The table shows fewer than 300,000 clones, with 82% occurring only once. Germline-derived CDR1 and CDR2 are MNHEY and SVGAGI. There are 13 residues in the CDR3. The ends were cut back, 8 bases at V and 4 bases at J, with 14 bases in the middle. Enrollees, about 18 to 89 years old, lived in about two dozen US areas. Each participant's cohort was designated according to participant-reported clinical history.

V and J are TRBV6-5 and TRBJ1-1, with D maybe TRBD1 (6 bases). The sequenced sample was PBMCs or T cells enriched from blood (not recorded which). The TCR comes from a man in his forties who had been exposed to COVID-19. Written as DNA, the CDR3 is TGTGCCAGCCTGGGGGGGCGAACCACTGAAGCTTTCTTT. Its protein product is CASLGGRTTEAFF.